The 18 T cell receptor beta chains below all came from one sample that was sequenced in a study of shared clonotypes between healthy human individuals. Generated by immunoSEQ multiplex PCR, the TCRdb table keeps only in-frame clones and is missing some. The sample records 1.6 million or so clones, approximately 98.5% being singletons. Material: naive CD4+ T cells sorted from blood. Subset given: CD45RA+ positively selected. These receptors originate from a man aged 25 to 40 in good health.

This CDR3 reads CASSRTGGYNEQFF. Here the CDR3 DNA reads TGTGCCAGCAGTCGGACAGGGGGCTACAATGAGCAGTTCTTC. The gene calls are TRBV28 and TRBJ2-1; TRBD1 agrees at 10 bases. V shed 5 bases, J shed 3 bases, and the junction held 1 base outside the gene matches. This CDR3 spans 14 amino acids. Germline values: CDR1 MDHEN, CDR2 SYDVKM.

This chain uses TRBV14 with TRBJ1-2; D call uncertain. The CDR3 spans 13 residues. The germline gives CDR1 SGHDN, CDR2 FVKESK. The germline V and J ends were trimmed by 3 bases and 5 bases, with 10 bases remaining between them. The CDR3, as DNA: TGTGCCAGCAGCCAGGTACCGAAGTATGGCTACACCTTC. Its protein product is CASSQVPKYGYTF.

The chain uses TRBV11-2 and TRBJ2-2; D is possibly TRBD1 (5 bases). CDR3 size: 17 residues. V lost 2 bases, J lost 7 bases, and 20 bases lay in between. Germline CDR1 reads SGHAT; CDR2 reads FQNNGV. The CDR3 region has the DNA TGTGCCAGCAGCTTACTCAGGGTGGGAATAGTCGTCGGGGAGCTGTTTTTT. Protein sequence: CASSLLRVGIVVGELFF.

The rearrangement links TRBV9 to TRBJ2-7; TRBD1 matches at 7 bases. This CDR3 is built from 16 residues. The V gene end was trimmed by 3 bases and the J gene end by 5 bases; junction bases not matched to a gene: 14. Per germline, CDR1 SGDLS and CDR2 YYNGEE. The CDR3 sequence: CASSESEGARYHEQYF. The CDR3 nucleotides are TGTGCCAGCAGCGAAAGCGAGGGGGCGCGTTACCACGAGCAGTACTTC.

The chain has TRBV27 and TRBJ2-1; D unclear. CDR1 and CDR2 (germline): MNHEY, SMNVEV (reference sequence). The length of the CDR3 is 10 residues. Trimming removed 8 bases from V and 7 bases from J, with 6 bases in between. DNA for the CDR3: TGTGCCAGCCAAGGGAATGAGCAGTTCTTC. It specifies CASQGNEQFF.

This clone is a singleton in its sample. The chain combines TRBV29-1 with TRBJ2-7; perhaps TRBD2 as D (6 bases). V dropped 5 bases and J dropped 5 bases, with 13 bases sitting between them. CDR3 length equals 12 residues. Germline assignment: CDR1 SQVTM and CDR2 ANQGSEA. CDR3 sequence: CSVQQGRNEQYF. CDR3 DNA: TGCAGCGTTCAGCAAGGGAGGAACGAGCAGTACTTC.

As DNA, the CDR3 is TGTGCCAGCAGTTCATTCTCCTACGAGCAGTACTTC. Residues: CASSSFSYEQYF. This chain uses TRBV28 with TRBJ2-7, with D hard to call. Germline V CDR1 and CDR2: MDHEN, SYDVKM. The CDR3 is 12 residues long. V lost 4 bases to trimming and J lost 0 bases, with 4 bases between them.

The genes are TRBV19 and TRBJ2-5, with 8 bases aligning to TRBD2. The J call could be wrong; TRBJ2-7 is a better fit for the DNA end. The CDR3 is 14 residues long. Germline loops: CDR1 LNHDA, CDR2 SQIVND (reference sequence). The CDR3 loop reads CASSLSGIPNEQYF. CDR3 coding DNA: TGTGCCAGTAGTCTTAGCGGGATACCCAACGAGCAGTACTTC.

The J gene is TRBJ1-2, the V gene TRBV6-1, with TRBD1 matching 8 bases. Looked up from germline, CDR1 is MNHNS and CDR2 is SASEGT. The junction had 5 bases not matched to a gene; V was cut back by 4 bases and J by 4 bases. The CDR3 runs to 14 residues. DNA for the CDR3: TGTGCCAGCAGTGTTAGGACAGGGACCTATGGCTACACCTTC. As protein: CASSVRTGTYGYTF.

The gene calls are TRBV9 and TRBJ1-5, with D perhaps matching TRBD1 (5 bases). Trimming took off 3 bases at V and 0 bases at J, with 10 bases between the two ends. Germline CDR1 is SGDLS and CDR2 is YYNGEE. CDR3 length equals 15 residues. The CDR3 DNA reads TGTGCCAGCAGCGAGGGACTCGTTAGCAATCAGCCCCAGCATTTT. It is translated as CASSEGLVSNQPQHF.

The V gene is TRBV5-1, the J gene TRBJ2-2; D is undetermined. The CDR3 is 13 residues long. V shed 4 bases and J shed 4 bases, with 8 bases lying between them. Germline V gene sequence: CDR1 SGHRS, CDR2 YFSETQ. The CDR3 coding sequence is TGCGCCAGCAGCCCTACAGTCACCGGGGAGCTGTTTTTT. The encoded protein is CASSPTVTGELFF.

DNA of the CDR3: TGTGCCAGCTCTACCCTAGGAGAGCAGTTCTTC. Residues: CASSTLGEQFF. This rearrangement joins TRBV18 to TRBJ2-1; D not certain. From germline, CDR1 is KGHSH and CDR2 LQKENI. V was cut by 6 bases and J by 10 bases, with 10 bases left in between. This CDR3 has 11 residues.

The chain employs TRBV19 and TRBJ1-2, with 9 nucleotides matching TRBD1. The CDR3 runs 15 residues. J gave up 4 bases and V 6 bases, and 9 bases lay outside the gene matches. CDR1 LNHDA and CDR2 SQIVND come from the germline V gene (reference sequence). CDR3 DNA sequence: TGTGCCAGTAGGGCCGGGACAGGGTTCGTCTATGGCTACACCTTC. This gives the protein CASRAGTGFVYGYTF.

The genes are TRBV9 and TRBJ2-7; D possibly uses TRBD1 or TRBD2 (5 bases each). The CDR3 contains 15 residues. Germline CDR1 and CDR2: SGDLS and YYNGEE. Trimming stripped 4 bases from V and 2 bases from J, with 16 bases between. The CDR3 spells CASSSRDGITYEQYF. The CDR3 DNA reads TGTGCCAGCAGCTCGAGGGACGGGATTACCTACGAGCAGTACTTC.

The chain has TRBV18 and TRBJ2-1; 11 bases align to TRBD2. With V trimmed by 4 bases and J by 15 bases, 8 bases remained unmatched. This CDR3 region has 13 residues. The germline gives CDR1 KGHSH, CDR2 LQKENI. CDR3 in amino acids: CASSQTSGTQGFF. The CDR3 DNA reads TGTGCCAGCTCACAGACTAGCGGGACTCAGGGGTTCTTC. The whole variable domain, filled in from reference TRBV18 and TRBJ2-1, reads NAGVMQNPRHLVRRRGQEARLRCSPMKGHSHVYWYRQLPEEGLKFMVYLQKENIIDESGMPKERFSAEFPKEGPSILRIQQVVRGDSAAYFCASSQTSGTQGFFGPGTRLTVL.

The V call is TRBV7-2, the J call TRBJ2-7; 10 nucleotides align to TRBD2. The J segment lost 2 bases and the V segment lost 0 bases, leaving 4 bases of the junction unmatched. There are 16 residues in the CDR3. Per the germline V gene, CDR1 is SGHTA and CDR2 is FQGNSA. CDR3 region: CASSLAPSGGPYEQYF. The DNA for the CDR3 is TGTGCCAGCAGCTTAGCCCCTAGCGGGGGCCCCTACGAGCAGTACTTC.

This clone was counted once. The chain couples TRBV28 to TRBJ2-1, with TRBD2 identical over 8 bases. CDR3 length: 15 amino acids. J lost 5 bases, V lost 7 bases, and 10 bases had no gene match. Germline loops: CDR1 MDHEN, CDR2 SYDVKM. CDR3 in amino acids: CASTEREIGHNEQFF. CDR3 DNA: TGTGCCAGCACGGAGCGGGAGATCGGCCACAATGAGCAGTTCTTC. The whole variable domain, filled in from reference TRBV28 and TRBJ2-1, reads DVKVTQSSRYLVKRTGEKVFLECVQDMDHENMFWYRQDPGLGLRLIYFSYDVKMKEKGDIPEGYSVSREKKERFSLILESASTNQTSMYLCASTEREIGHNEQFFGPGTRLTVL.

This chain uses TRBV9 with TRBJ2-3, with D possibly being TRBD2 (5 bases). This CDR3 has 15 amino acids. The ends were cut back, 0 bases at V and 3 bases at J, with 11 bases in the middle. Germline-derived CDR1 and CDR2 are SGDLS and YYNGEE. DNA for the CDR3: TGTGCCAGCAGCGTAGGTAGCGCCCTGACAGATACGCAGTATTTT. Its protein product is CASSVGSALTDTQYF. The full variable domain, completed using reference TRBV9 and TRBJ2-3, is DSGVTQTPKHLITATGQRVTLRCSPRSGDLSVYWYQQSLDQGLQFLIQYYNGEERAKGNILERFSAQQFPDLHSELNLSSLELGDSALYFCASSVGSALTDTQYFGPGTRLTVL.